Listed below are T cell receptor beta chains from one sample, sequenced in a study of breast tumors, draining lymph nodes, adjacent tissues. MiXCR, applied by TCRdb to the multiplex PCR reads, yields one record per CDR3 protein. The sample includes about 130,000 distinct CDR3 sequences, about 20% of them seen just once. Sequenced input: axillary lymph node tissue. The receptors come from a female donor with breast cancer. Some clones in this sample may be carry-over from other donors' samples. Each CDR3 is given with its conserved first and last residue.

v_call cdr3_aa
TRBV5-1 CASSLAGGETQYF
TRBV6-6 CASSSEDRRSPLHF
TRBV7-6 CASSPDPYQETQYF
TRBV3-1 CASSPGLAGGYNEQFF
TRBV5-6 CASSTLTSGGYTQYF
TRBV6-2/TRBV6-3 CASSGDSPYEQYF
TRBV19 CASSTPGQSLYGYTF
TRBV7-3 CASSASAGDWNEQFF
TRBV30 CAWTGGPTYEQYF
TRBV24-1 CATSDRSGELFF
TRBV28 CASSSPGDWRGPYEQYF
TRBV15 CATSYPGQGTNEQYF
TRBV5-5 CASSLGTSGGYNEQFF
TRBV29-1 CSVGGLAKNIQYF
TRBV20-1 CSAWTGFIGQPQHF
TRBV5-6 CASSLERGIYGYTF
TRBV6-1 CASSDRTSGSLKTQYF
TRBV5-5 CASSILAGGGTDTQYF
TRBV19 CASKVTGGAEQFF
TRBV28 CASWASAFTDTQYF
TRBV4-1 CASSADREGGDTQYF
TRBV7-3 CASSWRTPRDEQFF
TRBV4-2 CASSQILGQPQHF
TRBV12-3/TRBV12-4 CASTLWTSGRGDTQYF
TRBV30 CAWNGQLNEKLFF
TRBV15 CATSQTSGRAVDTQYF
TRBV12-3/TRBV12-4 CASSFGGADYGDTIYF
TRBV6-5 CASSAWRGHGANVLTF
TRBV14 CASSLYRDEQYF
TRBV20-1 CSARTSGDPQYF
TRBV6-5 CASSQSGKPYEQYF
TRBV30 CAWRYRTGGYEQYF
TRBV29-1 CSVEESGNEQFF
TRBV6-1 CASSESGRNEQFF
TRBV5-4 CASSQDPGQGIYGYTF
TRBV6-6 CASSYSPSGSSPHEQYF